The subject of this entry is one T cell receptor (beta chain). The data originate from a study of control samples from healthy donors and cancer patients. The repertoire was sequenced with immunoSEQ multiplex PCR; TCRdb's copy has only in-frame clones and lacks some. Of approximately 160,000 clones listed, over 85% are singletons. This CDR3 has 14 residues. The germline V gene has CDR1 LNHDA and CDR2 SQIVND (reference sequence). V trimming: 4 bases; J trimming: 5 bases; junction bases outside the gene matches: 5. The source of this sequence is a woman aged 60-75 years in good health. Input material: blood. The chain has TRBV19 and TRBJ1-2; 9 nucleotides agree with TRBD1. The CDR3 DNA reads TGTGCCAGTAGTAGGGGACAGGGATTATATGGCTACACCTTC. Its protein product is CASSRGQGLYGYTF.